This TCR beta chain derives from a study of blood T cell dynamics during melanoma immunotherapy. Study summary: Standard first-line treatment here was pembrolizumab or nivolumab plus ipilimumab in metastatic melanoma.

As to time point: pre-treatment baseline. Disease control meant complete response, partial response or stable disease at 12 weeks. Patients had no prior systemic cancer treatment, immunosuppressants or other active cancers. The CDR3 contains 15 residues. The germline V gene has CDR1 MNHNS and CDR2 SASEGT. Trimming shortened V by 2 bases and J by 6 bases, and 14 bases separated the two germline ends. DNA loading was fixed at 300 to 350 ng for all bulk PBMC samples. Method: immunoSEQ multiplex PCR; TCRdb's copy keeps in-frame clones and lacks some. The repertoire consists of around 26,000 clones, with around nine tenths occurring once and the leading ten covering roughly 4.6%.

Sequencing used blood, obtained from a patient treated with checkpoint blockade. This chain links TRBV6-1 with TRBJ1-5, with D possibly TRBD1 on 6 matching bases. This receptor was identified in a human donor with melanoma. The CDR3 sequence is CASSENRDVGQPQHF. DNA of the CDR3: TGTGCCAGCAGTGAAAACAGGGATGTGGGTCAGCCCCAGCATTTT.